The clone carrying this TCR beta chain has just a few counts. Its cognate antigen is unknown. The data originate from a study of OX40 agonist ivuxolimab in advanced cancers. Overall study context: The dose of intravenous ivuxolimab that patients received every 2 weeks ranged from 0.01 to 10 mg/kg. Study-wide findings and caveats: Both blood CD4+ and CD8+ T cells showed clonal growth by week 6 at 0.1 to 3.0 mg/kg. Patients with a partial response at 0.1-3.0 mg/kg had among the lowest clonal expansion.

Germline V gene lookup returns CDR1 SGHRS and CDR2 YFSETQ. The CDR3 is 15 amino acids. Germline trimming cut 4 bases from V and 1 base from J; bases unmatched to any gene: 7. Profiling relied on immunoSEQ multiplex PCR, and the TCRdb table lists in-frame clones only, not all of them. This table has roughly 76,000 clones, more than 75% appearing once. The sequencing used CD4+ or CD8+ T cells sorted from blood, collected in a trial of the OX40 agonist ivuxolimab. V usage is TRBV5-1 and J usage is TRBJ1-1, with TRBD1 matching over 7 bases. This receptor was identified in an adult with an advanced solid tumor such as melanoma, head and neck, liver or kidney cancer. In DNA form, the CDR3 reads TGCGCCAGCAGCGTTAGGGACAGTGGGAACACTGAAGCTTTCTTT. This gives the protein CASSVRDSGNTEAFF.